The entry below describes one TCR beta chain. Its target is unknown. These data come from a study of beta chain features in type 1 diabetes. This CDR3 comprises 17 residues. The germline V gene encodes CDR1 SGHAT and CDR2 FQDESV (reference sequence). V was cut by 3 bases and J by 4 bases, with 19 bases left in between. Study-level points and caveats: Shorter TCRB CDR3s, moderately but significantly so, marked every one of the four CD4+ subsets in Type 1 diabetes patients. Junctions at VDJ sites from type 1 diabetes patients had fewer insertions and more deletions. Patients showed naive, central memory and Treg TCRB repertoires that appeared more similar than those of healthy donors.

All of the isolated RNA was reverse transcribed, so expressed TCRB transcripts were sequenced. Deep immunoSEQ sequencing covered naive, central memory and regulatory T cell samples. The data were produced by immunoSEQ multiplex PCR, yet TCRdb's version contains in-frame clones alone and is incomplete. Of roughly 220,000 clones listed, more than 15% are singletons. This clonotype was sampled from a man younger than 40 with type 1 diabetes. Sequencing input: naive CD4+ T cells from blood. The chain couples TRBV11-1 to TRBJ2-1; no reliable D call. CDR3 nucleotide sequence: TGTGCCAGCAGCTTTTTTTCTCTTCGGTCTGAATACAATGAGCAGTTCTTC. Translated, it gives CASSFFSLRSEYNEQFF.